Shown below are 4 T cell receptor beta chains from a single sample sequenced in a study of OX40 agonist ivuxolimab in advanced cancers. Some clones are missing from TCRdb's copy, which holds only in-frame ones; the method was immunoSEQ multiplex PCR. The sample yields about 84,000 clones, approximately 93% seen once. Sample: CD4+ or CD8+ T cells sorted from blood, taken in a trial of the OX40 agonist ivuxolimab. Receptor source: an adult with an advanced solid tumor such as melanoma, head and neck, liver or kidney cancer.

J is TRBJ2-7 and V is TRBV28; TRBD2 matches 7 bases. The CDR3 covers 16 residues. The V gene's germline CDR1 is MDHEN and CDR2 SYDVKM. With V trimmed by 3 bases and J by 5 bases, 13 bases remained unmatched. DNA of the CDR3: TGTGCCAGCAGTTTCGGGGGGAGTGGTAAAGCGGACGAGCAGTACTTC. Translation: CASSFGGSGKADEQYF.

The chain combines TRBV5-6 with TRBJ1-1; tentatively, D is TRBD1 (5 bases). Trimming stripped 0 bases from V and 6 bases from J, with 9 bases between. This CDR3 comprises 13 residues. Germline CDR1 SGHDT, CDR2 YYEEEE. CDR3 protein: CASSLVRAPEAFF. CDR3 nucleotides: TGTGCCAGCAGCTTGGTCAGGGCCCCTGAAGCTTTCTTT.

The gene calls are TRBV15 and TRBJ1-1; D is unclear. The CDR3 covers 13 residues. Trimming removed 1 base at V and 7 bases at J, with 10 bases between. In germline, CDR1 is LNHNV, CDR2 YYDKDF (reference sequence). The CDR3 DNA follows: TGTGCCACCAGCAGAGGAGGGTATGATGAAGCTTTCTTT. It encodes CATSRGGYDEAFF.

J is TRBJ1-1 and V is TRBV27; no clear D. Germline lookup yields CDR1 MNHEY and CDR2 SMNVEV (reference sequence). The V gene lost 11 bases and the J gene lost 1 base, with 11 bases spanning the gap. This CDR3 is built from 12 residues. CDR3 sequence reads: CAAGWGNTEAFF. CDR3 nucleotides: TGTGCCGCCGGCTGGGGGAACACTGAAGCTTTCTTT.